One and the same sample provided the 12 T cell receptor beta chains below, sequenced in a study of cytomegalovirus exposure and HLA in healthy donors. PCR was performed using 60 Vbeta and 13 Jbeta primers. Sequencing was performed with immunoSEQ multiplex PCR; in TCRdb, only in-frame clones are kept and a portion is missing. The sample has over 150,000 clones, and its top ten clones hold roughly 0.74%. The material sequenced was PBMCs. The receptors originated from a boy younger than 18 in good health and CMV-seronegative.

The chain uses TRBV18 and TRBJ1-1, with 7 nucleotides matching TRBD1. The V gene end was trimmed by 3 bases and the J gene end by 0 bases; junction bases not matched to a gene: 7. The CDR3 is 16 amino acids. Germline V gene data show CDR1 as KGHSH and CDR2 as LQKENI. The CDR3 DNA is TGTGCCAGCTCACCCCTGTCGACAGGGATGAACACTGAAGCTTTCTTT. As protein: CASSPLSTGMNTEAFF.

The chain has TRBV9 and TRBJ1-1; 8 nucleotides match TRBD1. The J segment lost 0 bases and the V segment lost 4 bases, leaving 8 bases of the junction unmatched. The CDR3 has 16 amino acids. Germline assignment: CDR1 SGDLS and CDR2 YYNGEE. CDR3: CASSSGQGGVNTEAFF. The CDR3 bases are TGTGCCAGCAGCTCCGGACAGGGAGGGGTGAACACTGAAGCTTTCTTT.

The V call is TRBV4-2, the J call TRBJ1-6; no reliable D call. CDR3 length equals 14 residues. Looked up from germline, CDR1 is LGHNA and CDR2 is YNFKEQ. Trimming left V 4 bases short and J 7 bases short, with 11 bases between. The CDR3 DNA follows: TGTGCCAGCAGCCTTGGACTGGGAAATTCACCCCTCCACTTT. It yields the protein CASSLGLGNSPLHF.

The rearrangement joins TRBV6-5 to TRBJ1-2; a possible D gene is TRBD1 (6 bases). V was shortened by 6 bases and J by 6 bases, with 17 bases between the two germline ends. Germline V gene lookup returns CDR1 MNHEY and CDR2 SVGAGI. The CDR3 has 14 residues. CDR3 protein: CASSLIPGEDGYTF. CDR3 in DNA: TGTGCCAGCAGCCTAATTCCAGGGGAAGATGGCTACACCTTC.

The V and J genes are TRBV5-1 and TRBJ1-5; TRBD1 matches 8 bases. V lost 4 bases to trimming and J lost 5 bases; unmatched junction nucleotides: 5. The CDR3 contains 14 residues. Germline values: CDR1 SGHRS, CDR2 YFSETQ. The chain's CDR3 is CASSEGQGDQPQHF. The DNA for the CDR3 is TGCGCCAGCAGCGAAGGACAGGGAGATCAGCCCCAGCATTTT.

The chain couples TRBV6-4 to TRBJ2-2; maybe TRBD1 (5 bases). Germline V CDR1 and CDR2: MRHNA, SNTAGT. V was pared by 7 bases and J by 3 bases, with 12 bases between. This CDR3 has 14 residues. The CDR3 DNA sequence: TGTGCCAGCACCGACAGCACCCACACCGGGGAGCTGTTTTTT. This sequence encodes CASTDSTHTGELFF.

This chain connects TRBV10-3 to TRBJ2-7; possibly TRBD1 for D (5 bases). Per the germline V gene, CDR1 is ENHRY and CDR2 is SYGVKD. The V end lost 3 bases, the J end lost 2 bases, and 11 bases lay between the germline ends. This CDR3 spans 14 amino acids. DNA for the CDR3: TGTGCCATCAGTGACCGACAGAACCCCTACGAGCAGTACTTC. Its protein product is CAISDRQNPYEQYF.

This chain uses TRBV7-2 with TRBJ1-2; 7 bases are a match to TRBD1. CDR1 SGHTA and CDR2 FQGNSA come from the germline V gene. The V segment lost 5 bases and the J segment 5 bases; nucleotides outside the gene matches: 14. The length of the CDR3 is 16 residues. The CDR3 reads CASSLTPGQWGYGYTF. In DNA, the CDR3 is TGTGCCAGCAGCCTAACCCCGGGACAGTGGGGGTATGGCTACACCTTC. The full variable domain, rest sourced from reference TRBV7-2 and TRBJ1-2, is GAGVSQSPSNKVTEKGKDVELRCDPISGHTALYWYRQSLGQGLEFLIYFQGNSAPDKSGLPSDRFSAERTGGSVSTLTIQRTQQEDSAVYLCASSLTPGQWGYGYTFGSGTRLTVV.

The DNA of the CDR3 is TGTGCCAGCAGCTTCACGAGGAGCTCCTATAATTCACCCCTCCACTTT. Protein: CASSFTRSSYNSPLHF. The rearrangement uses TRBV5-6 and TRBJ1-6; the D is unclear. Germline V gene lookup returns CDR1 SGHDT and CDR2 YYEEEE. The CDR3 is 16 amino acids. The ends were cut back, 2 bases at V and 0 bases at J, with 9 bases in the middle.

The rearrangement links TRBV7-8 to TRBJ1-5, with TRBD1 matching 10 bases. The CDR3 runs 16 residues. Unmatched junction bases numbered 6, after V lost 3 bases and J lost 4 bases. CDR1 SGHVS and CDR2 FQNEAQ come from the germline V gene. The CDR3 protein is CASSFGTGAGNQPQHF. In nucleotides, the CDR3 is TGTGCCAGCAGCTTCGGGACAGGGGCCGGTAATCAGCCCCAGCATTTT. Full variable domain (remainder filled in from reference TRBV7-8 and TRBJ1-5): GAGVSQSPRYKVAKRGQDVALRCDPISGHVSLFWYQQALGQGPEFLTYFQNEAQLDKSGLPSDRFFAERPEGSVSTLKIQRTQQEDSAVYLCASSFGTGAGNQPQHFGDGTRLSIL.

The chain carries TRBV7-9 and TRBJ2-1; 9 bases are a match to TRBD2. Germline V gene data show CDR1 as SEHNR and CDR2 as FQNEAQ (reference sequence). Trimming at V came to 1 base and at J to 5 bases, leaving 6 bases not matched to a gene. The CDR3 is 16 amino acids. The CDR3 is CASSLVERGVHNEQFF. CDR3 coding DNA: TGTGCCAGCAGCTTAGTGGAGCGGGGGGTCCACAATGAGCAGTTCTTC.

The V and J genes are TRBV10-1 and TRBJ2-5; 7 bases are a match to TRBD2. The ends lost 8 bases at V and 2 bases at J; junction bases unmatched: 5. The CDR3 covers 13 residues. The V gene's germline CDR1 is WNHNN and CDR2 SYGVQD (reference sequence). CDR3 loop: CASSRTRQETQYF. The CDR3 DNA reads as TGCGCCAGCTCCCGGACTAGACAAGAGACCCAGTACTTC.